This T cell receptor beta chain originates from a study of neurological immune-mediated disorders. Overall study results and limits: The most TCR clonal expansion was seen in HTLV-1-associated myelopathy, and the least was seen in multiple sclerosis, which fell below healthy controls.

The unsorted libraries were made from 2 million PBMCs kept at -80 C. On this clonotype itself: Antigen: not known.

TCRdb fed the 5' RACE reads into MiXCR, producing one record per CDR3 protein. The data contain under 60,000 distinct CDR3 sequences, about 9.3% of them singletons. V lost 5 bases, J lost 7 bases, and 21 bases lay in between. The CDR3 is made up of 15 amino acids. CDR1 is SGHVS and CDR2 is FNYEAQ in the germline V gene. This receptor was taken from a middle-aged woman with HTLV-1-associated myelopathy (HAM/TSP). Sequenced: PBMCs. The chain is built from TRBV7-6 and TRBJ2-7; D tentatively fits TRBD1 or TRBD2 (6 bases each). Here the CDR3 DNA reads TGTGCCAGCAGCCTACTTTCTGGGGGGCATCGAGAGCAGTACTTC. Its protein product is CASSLLSGGHREQYF.